The rows below give T cell receptor beta chains drawn from one sample of a study of blood T cell repertoires in COVID-19. Only in-frame clones appear in the TCRdb table, and some are missing; sequencing was by immunoSEQ multiplex PCR. Altogether approximately 250,000 clones are present, around nine tenths being singletons, with the ten largest covering roughly 8.5%. Sample: peripheral blood. These receptors were obtained from a man in his forties with active or convalescent COVID-19. Each CDR3 is given with its conserved first and last residue. A D gene is named only where the DNA matches it firmly. Rows give clone size only sometimes, using once, few, many, or a class for an expanded clone.

14	NA	TRBV15	TRBJ2-3	NA	CATSTRPGTHTQYF	TGTGCCACCAGCACCAGACCGGGGACACATACGCAGTATTTT
13	NA	TRBV11-2	TRBJ1-2	TRBD1	CASSFRDSGGYTF	TGTGCCAGCAGCTTCCGGGACAGCGGTGGCTACACCTTC
15	NA	TRBV5-4	TRBJ2-3	NA	CASSRGGGATDTQYF	TGTGCCAGCAGCCGGGGAGGGGGGGCGACAGATACGCAGTATTTT
16	NA	TRBV10-3	TRBJ1-2	NA	CAISSSKKIINYGYTF	TGTGCCATCAGTAGCTCAAAAAAGATAATTAACTATGGCTACACCTTC
15	NA	TRBV28	TRBJ2-1	TRBD1	CASSPGTGSHNEQFF	TGTGCCAGCAGTCCCGGGACAGGGTCCCACAATGAGCAGTTCTTC
17	NA	TRBV19	TRBJ2-6	TRBD1	CASSIAGQGSGANVLTF	TGTGCCAGTAGTATAGCCGGACAGGGATCAGGGGCCAACGTCCTGACTTTC
15	NA	TRBV9	TRBJ1-2	NA	CASSVGGVANYGYTF	TGTGCCAGCAGCGTAGGGGGGGTAGCTAACTATGGCTACACCTTC
15	NA	TRBV11-3	TRBJ2-5	NA	CASSLGLVGGETQYF	TGTGCCAGCAGCTTAGGACTCGTCGGCGGGGAGACCCAGTACTTC
14	NA	TRBV24-1	TRBJ1-5	NA	CATSRGGGFQPQHF	TGTGCCACCAGTCGGGGTGGGGGCTTCCAGCCCCAGCATTTT
14	NA	TRBV15	TRBJ1-1	TRBD1	CATSRGQGDTEAFF	TGTGCCACCAGCAGGGGACAGGGCGACACTGAAGCTTTCTTT
19	NA	TRBV21-1	TRBJ2-5	NA	CASSKGGTGAKSGQETQYF	TGTGCCAGCAGCAAAGGTGGGACAGGGGCGAAATCAGGCCAAGAGACCCAGTACTTC
15	once	TRBV19	TRBJ2-4	TRBD1	CASTPDRVTKNIQYF	TGTGCCAGTACCCCGGACAGGGTCACCAAAAACATTCAGTACTTC
13	many	TRBV18	TRBJ2-5	NA	CASSPRGWEDQYF	TGTGCCAGCTCACCCCGCGGGTGGGAGGACCAGTACTTC
14	NA	TRBV6-5	TRBJ2-3	NA	CASIPRATTDTQYF	TGTGCCAGCATTCCCAGGGCTACCACAGATACGCAGTATTTT
14	NA	TRBV7-6	TRBJ2-5	NA	CASSDVYRVGTQYF	TGTGCCAGCAGCGACGTGTACAGGGTTGGCACCCAGTACTTC
14	NA	TRBV2	TRBJ2-5	NA	CASSRDAGQETQYF	TGTGCCAGCTCCCGGGATGCGGGTCAGGAGACCCAGTACTTC
17	many	TRBV3-1/TRBV3-2	TRBJ2-3	NA	CASSQVAAATSTDTQYF	TGTGCCAGCAGCCAAGTAGCAGCTGCTACTAGCACAGATACGCAGTATTTT
14	once	TRBV13	TRBJ1-5	TRBD1	CASSYGQGAQPQHF	TGTGCCAGCAGCTACGGACAGGGGGCTCAGCCCCAGCATTTT
15	NA	TRBV5-1	TRBJ2-5	NA	CASSLESRQAETQYF	TGCGCCAGCAGCTTGGAGTCGAGACAGGCGGAGACCCAGTACTTC
15	NA	TRBV10-1	TRBJ2-1	TRBD1	CASSPRGHTYNEQFF	TGCGCCAGCAGCCCGAGGGGGCACACCTACAATGAGCAGTTCTTC
12	NA	TRBV7-9	TRBJ2-7	NA	CASSEGSGLQYF	TGTGCCAGCAGCGAAGGCTCGGGATTACAGTACTTC